This entry concerns a single T cell receptor beta chain. PCR used 60 Vbeta primers and 13 Jbeta primers. TCRdb's copy holds only in-frame clones and misses some; the assay was immunoSEQ multiplex PCR. The sample has more than 80,000 clones, around 79% seen once. The data were obtained in a study of cytomegalovirus exposure and HLA in healthy donors. V dropped 8 bases and J dropped 0 bases, with 11 bases sitting between them. This CDR3 is built from 15 residues. Germline V CDR1 and CDR2: MRHNA, SNTAGT. Specimen: PBMCs. This sequence was found in a man aged 55 to 69 in good health and CMV-seronegative. The gene calls are TRBV6-4 and TRBJ2-6; D call uncertain. CDR3 residues: CASAKSDSGANVLTF. The CDR3 nucleotides read TGTGCCAGCGCAAAAAGCGACTCTGGGGCCAACGTCCTGACTTTC.